This T cell receptor beta chain was documented in a study of shared clonotypes between healthy human individuals. CD45RO negativity and positive selection for CCR7 defined naive CD8 cells, a population that excluded terminally differentiated effector memory CD45RA+ cells. Assay: immunoSEQ multiplex PCR; the TCRdb copy retains only in-frame clones and omits some. This sample has about 2.2 million clones, with approximately 94% found just once. This clone was seen a single time. This CDR3 has 13 amino acids. The V end was cut by 5 bases, the J end by 5 bases, with 13 bases between. Looked up from germline, CDR1 is MDHEN and CDR2 is SYDVKM.

The chain employs TRBV28 and TRBJ2-7; D unclear. This receptor was taken from a man between 18 and 29 years old in good health. Some clones in this sample may be carry-over from other donors' samples. Sample: naive CD8+ T cells from PBMCs. DNA for the CDR3: TGTGCCAGCAGTCCTCGGCCCGGCGACGAGCAGTACTTC. Translation gives CASSPRPGDEQYF. The full variable domain, completed using reference TRBV28 and TRBJ2-7, is DVKVTQSSRYLVKRTGEKVFLECVQDMDHENMFWYRQDPGLGLRLIYFSYDVKMKEKGDIPEGYSVSREKKERFSLILESASTNQTSMYLCASSPRPGDEQYFGPGTRLTVT.